This passage covers 29 T cell receptor beta chains from one sample sequenced in a study of blood T cell repertoires in COVID-19. Repertoires were generated with immunoSEQ multiplex PCR, while TCRdb's copy carries only in-frame clones and drops some. The sample shows under 55,000 clones, approximately 85% of them seen only once. Sequenced: peripheral blood. Every receptor here comes from a human donor in a cohort sampled during active COVID-19.

The chain uses TRBV6-5 and TRBJ2-7; TRBD1 might be the D (6 bases). There are 14 residues in the CDR3. The ends were cut back, 7 bases at V and 4 bases at J, with 17 bases in the middle. CDR1 MNHEY and CDR2 SVGAGI come from the germline V gene. CDR3 coding DNA: TGTGCCAGCACCTATCCCCGGGACACTTACGAGCAGTACTTC. Translating gives CASTYPRDTYEQYF.

The DNA for the CDR3 is TGTGCCAGCAGTTTATCCGCAGCTACTACTGGAAACACCATATATTTT. It codes for CASSLSAATTGNTIYF. V gene TRBV28 combines with J gene TRBJ1-3; D call uncertain. Germline lookup yields CDR1 MDHEN and CDR2 SYDVKM. V dropped 1 base and J dropped 2 bases, with 12 bases sitting between them. CDR3 size: 16 residues.

The rearrangement links TRBV5-4 to TRBJ2-7, with D possibly being TRBD2 (6 bases). This CDR3 has 13 residues. V was trimmed by 4 bases and J by 3 bases, leaving 11 bases between them. The V gene's germline CDR1 is SGHNT and CDR2 YYREEE (reference sequence). DNA of the CDR3: TGTGCCAGCAGCCAATGGGGAGGCTACGAGCAGTACTTC. It specifies CASSQWGGYEQYF.

This chain links TRBV9 with TRBJ2-1; no reliable D call. The V end lost 0 bases, the J end lost 0 bases, and 7 bases lay between the germline ends. This CDR3 has 15 residues. The germline V gene encodes CDR1 SGDLS and CDR2 YYNGEE. CDR3 in DNA: TGTGCCAGCAGCGTAGCCGGGTTCTCCTACAATGAGCAGTTCTTC. Protein sequence: CASSVAGFSYNEQFF.

The table lists this clone with a few counts. This chain's CDR3 is CASSKTGARTEAFF. Written as DNA, the CDR3 is TGTGCCAGCAGCAAGACAGGGGCGCGGACTGAAGCTTTCTTT. The chain joins TRBV2 to TRBJ1-1; 8 nucleotides agree with TRBD1. This CDR3 is 14 amino acids long. The germline CDR1 and CDR2 sequences are SNHLY and FYNNEI. The ends lost 6 bases at V and 5 bases at J; junction bases unmatched: 8.

V gene TRBV30 combines with J gene TRBJ2-7; 9 bases agree with TRBD1. Per germline, CDR1 GTSNPN and CDR2 SVGIG (reference sequence). V trimming: 0 bases; J trimming: 6 bases; junction bases outside the gene matches: 15. The CDR3 extends over 17 amino acids. As DNA, the CDR3 is TGTGCCTGGAGTGTACTCTTGGGACAGGGAAATTTTGGCGAGCAGTACTTC. Translated: CAWSVLLGQGNFGEQYF.

In regard to this clone: Compared with germline, one end of the junction differs, possibly owing to a read error. The V call is TRBV15, the J call TRBJ2-7, with 8 nucleotides matching TRBD1. Germline V gene lookup returns CDR1 LNHNV and CDR2 YYDKDF (reference sequence). The CDR3 has 13 residues. DNA of the CDR3: TGTACCACCAGCAGAGGCCAGGGGGCCGAGCAGTACTTC. Translating it yields CTTSRGQGAEQYF.

The rearrangement joins TRBV7-9 to TRBJ2-7, with D possibly matching TRBD1 (7 bases). Germline V gene data show CDR1 as SEHNR and CDR2 as FQNEAQ (reference sequence). The CDR3 sequence is 15 residues long. The germline V and J ends were trimmed by 4 bases and 3 bases, with 16 bases remaining between them. The CDR3 is CASSSPAGQSYEQYF. As DNA, the CDR3 is TGTGCCAGCAGCTCACCCGCGGGACAGAGCTACGAGCAGTACTTC. The full variable domain, rest sourced from reference TRBV7-9 and TRBJ2-7, is DTGVSQNPRHKITKRGQNVTFRCDPISEHNRLYWYRQTLGQGPEFLTYFQNEAQLEKSRLLSDRFSAERPKGSFSTLEIQRTEQGDSAMYLCASSSPAGQSYEQYFGPGTRLTVT.

The chain joins TRBV6-5 to TRBJ1-6; 7 bases agree with TRBD1. Trimming removed 2 bases from V and 9 bases from J; junction bases left unmatched: 7. Germline loops: CDR1 MNHEY, CDR2 SVGAGI. This CDR3 has 15 amino acids. The CDR3 region is CASSYDRDPGSPLHF. The CDR3 DNA follows: TGTGCCAGCAGTTACGACAGGGATCCTGGTTCACCCCTCCACTTT.

V is TRBV5-1 and J is TRBJ1-3, with D possibly TRBD1 on 5 matching bases. CDR3 length: 16 residues. Trimming cost V 4 bases and J 2 bases, with 16 bases left between them. CDR1 and CDR2 from the germline V gene are SGHRS and YFSETQ. The chain's CDR3 is CASSPGLEGTGNTIYF. The CDR3 DNA sequence: TGCGCCAGCAGCCCGGGATTGGAGGGGACTGGAAACACCATATATTTT.

This clone is a singleton in its sample. The chain carries TRBV11-1 and TRBJ1-1, with TRBD1 matching over 9 bases. Losses at the gene ends were 6 bases for V and 5 bases for J; bases not matched to a gene: 4. This CDR3 has 13 residues. CDR1 is SGHAT, CDR2 FQDESV, per germline (reference sequence). DNA of the CDR3: TGTGCCAGCAGGCCGGGACAGGGTACTGAAGCTTTCTTT. It yields the protein CASRPGQGTEAFF. The variable domain in full, completed from reference TRBV11-1 and TRBJ1-1, reads EAEVAQSPRYKITEKSQAVAFWCDPISGHATLYWYRQILGQGPELLVQFQDESVVDDSQLPKDRFSAERLKGVDSTLKIQPAELGDSAMYLCASRPGQGTEAFFGQGTRLTVV.

This CDR3 is CASSLSGTNTEAFF. CDR3 coding DNA: TGCGCCAGCAGTCTTTCTGGCACCAACACTGAAGCTTTCTTT. The chain joins TRBV5-1 to TRBJ1-1; no definite D call. The CDR3 runs to 14 residues. Per germline, CDR1 SGHRS and CDR2 YFSETQ. Trimming removed 5 bases at V and 2 bases at J, with 13 bases between.

The DNA of the CDR3 is TGTGCCAGCACTCCAACGGGGGGTAACTATGGCTACACCTTC. Protein product: CASTPTGGNYGYTF. The chain links TRBV6-6 to TRBJ1-2; D possibly corresponds to TRBD1 (5 bases). The CDR3 loop spans 14 amino acids. Per the germline V gene, CDR1 is MNHNY and CDR2 is SVGAGI (reference sequence). V was shortened by 7 bases and J by 1 base, with 13 bases between the two germline ends.

The chain is built from TRBV27 and TRBJ1-2, with TRBD1 matching 7 bases. This CDR3 spans 14 amino acids. Germline CDR1 reads MNHEY; CDR2 reads SMNVEV (reference sequence). The V and J ends lost 6 bases and 8 bases, in that order; junction bases with no gene match: 12. The CDR3 bases are TGTGCCAGCAGCCGACAGGGAGGTGTTAGGGGCTACACCTTC. Translating it yields CASSRQGGVRGYTF.

V usage is TRBV19 and J usage is TRBJ2-6; 10 bases map to TRBD2. The CDR3 consists of 18 residues. The germline gives CDR1 LNHDA, CDR2 SQIVND (reference sequence). The V segment lost 3 bases and the J segment 4 bases; nucleotides outside the gene matches: 9. For the CDR3, the DNA is TGTGCCAGTAGTATGAGGCCAGCGGGGGGGACCGGGGCCAACGTCCTGACTTTC. Translation: CASSMRPAGGTGANVLTF.

This clone has a handful of counts. The chain is built from TRBV29-1 and TRBJ2-5; TRBD2 matches at 12 bases. The V segment lost 2 bases and the J segment 3 bases; nucleotides outside the gene matches: 7. CDR3 length equals 16 residues. CDR1 and CDR2 (germline): SQVTM, ANQGSEA. CDR3 loop: CSVEFLSSGREETQYF. CDR3 bases: TGCAGCGTTGAATTCTTGTCTAGCGGGAGGGAAGAGACCCAGTACTTC.

This chain connects TRBV6-1 to TRBJ1-2; 11 bases are a match to TRBD1. J was trimmed by 7 bases and V by 2 bases; bases with no gene match: 9. CDR1 is MNHNS, CDR2 SASEGT, per germline. CDR3 length: 16 amino acids. The CDR3 DNA sequence: TGTGCCAGCAGTGAACTTTTAGGACAGGGGGCGCTTGGCTACACCTTC. This gives the protein CASSELLGQGALGYTF.

V gene TRBV6-2 or TRBV6-3 combines with J gene TRBJ2-2, with 10 bases identical to TRBD2. CDR1 is MNHEY, CDR2 SVGEGT, per germline. This CDR3 has 18 amino acids. Germline trimming cut 6 bases from V and 5 bases from J; bases unmatched to any gene: 15. CDR3 sequence: CASSPSGVAGGYTGELFF. The CDR3 DNA follows: TGTGCCAGCAGCCCCTCTGGGGTAGCGGGAGGATATACCGGGGAGCTGTTTTTT.

CDR3 bases: TGTGCCAGCAGCTTAGACCAGACAGGGTACGATGGCTACACCTTC. Encoded protein: CASSLDQTGYDGYTF. The chain links TRBV11-2 to TRBJ1-2, with TRBD1 identical over 7 bases. The junction had 7 bases not matched to a gene; V was cut back by 0 bases and J by 6 bases. This CDR3 comprises 15 residues. Germline V gene data show CDR1 as SGHAT and CDR2 as FQNNGV.

This clone was picked up one time. The chain recombines TRBV21-1 with TRBJ2-1; the table assigns TRBD2, which was not confirmed against the DNA. TRBV21-1 is a pseudogene segment. The length of the CDR3 is 17 residues. The CDR3 loop reads CASSKSGGVGVDNEQFF. Written as DNA, the CDR3 is TGTGCCAGCAGCAAATCAGGAGGGGTGGGGGTCGACAATGAGCAGTTCTTC.

V and J are TRBV5-6 and TRBJ1-5; D uncertain. The germline V and J ends were trimmed by 2 bases and 6 bases, with 12 bases remaining between them. The V gene's germline CDR1 is SGHDT and CDR2 YYEEEE. The CDR3 totals 14 residues. The CDR3 nucleotides read TGTGCCAGCAGCTTTCGGGGATCCGGTCAGCCCCAGCATTTT. This codes for CASSFRGSGQPQHF.

The chain is built from TRBV6-5 and TRBJ2-7; 12 bases are a match to TRBD2. Germline CDR1 reads MNHEY; CDR2 reads SVGAGI. V shed 10 bases and J 1 base; nucleotides not matched to a gene: 5. The CDR3 spans 14 residues. Written as DNA, the CDR3 is TGTGCCACCGAGACTAGCGGGGGTTCCTACGAGCAGTACTTC. This encodes CATETSGGSYEQYF.

The rearrangement joins TRBV6-5 to TRBJ2-5; tentative D call: TRBD2 (6 bases). The germline V gene has CDR1 MNHEY and CDR2 SVGAGI. CDR3 length equals 13 residues. Deletions cut 8 bases from V and 2 bases from J, with 12 bases between. CDR3 nucleotide sequence: TGTGCCAGCGGGAAAGGGAGGCAAGAGACCCAGTACTTC. It is translated as CASGKGRQETQYF.

This clone was detected a few times. V and J are TRBV18 and TRBJ2-7; D may be TRBD1 (5 bases). CDR1 KGHSH and CDR2 LQKENI come from the germline V gene. The CDR3 has 13 amino acids. The V end was cut by 0 bases, the J end by 3 bases, with 6 bases between. The CDR3 reads CASSPPGRYEQYF. CDR3 DNA: TGTGCCAGCTCACCACCGGGGCGCTACGAGCAGTACTTC.

This clone was seen just once. This chain connects TRBV6-2 or TRBV6-3 to TRBJ2-2, with 10 bases matching TRBD1. The length of the CDR3 is 17 residues. The V gene end was trimmed by 4 bases and the J gene end by 2 bases; junction bases not matched to a gene: 7. Germline-derived CDR1 and CDR2 are MNHEY and SVGEGT. The CDR3 DNA follows: TGTGCCAGCAGTTCGCCGACAGGGGGCTATAACACCGGGGAGCTGTTTTTT. Amino acids: CASSSPTGGYNTGELFF.

The J gene is TRBJ2-1, the V gene TRBV18; D remains ambiguous. Trimming left V 2 bases short and J 8 bases short, with 7 bases between. Looked up from germline, CDR1 is KGHSH and CDR2 is LQKENI. The length of the CDR3 is 12 residues. The CDR3 loop reads CASSPAAYEQFF. The CDR3 nucleotides read TGTGCCAGCTCACCAGCGGCCTATGAGCAGTTCTTC.

The chain has TRBV30 and TRBJ1-5, with a tentative D call TRBD1 (6 bases). Per the germline V gene, CDR1 is GTSNPN and CDR2 is SVGIG (reference sequence). The CDR3 is 13 residues long. Trimming removed 0 bases at V and 6 bases at J, with 9 bases between. In DNA, the CDR3 is TGTGCCTGGAGTGTAAGGGGGTCTCAGCCCCAGCATTTT. Residues: CAWSVRGSQPQHF.

The chain employs TRBV6-5 and TRBJ2-7; the D gene is possibly TRBD1 (6 bases). In germline, CDR1 is MNHEY, CDR2 SVGAGI. V lost 1 base, J lost 3 bases, and 10 bases lay in between. CDR3 length equals 14 residues. The CDR3 nucleotides are TGTGCCAGCAGTTACTTCCCCAGGGGCTACGAGCAGTACTTC. It encodes CASSYFPRGYEQYF.

This rearrangement joins TRBV28 to TRBJ2-1; a weak D match, TRBD2 (6 bases). The CDR3 spans 15 residues. Trimming took 5 bases from V and 6 from J, leaving 17 bases between them. In germline, CDR1 is MDHEN, CDR2 SYDVKM. The CDR3 DNA is TGTGCCAGCAGTCCGAGCACTACTAGCATCAATGAGCAGTTCTTC. Amino acids: CASSPSTTSINEQFF.